One and the same sample provided the 30 T cell receptor beta chains below, sequenced in a study of early T cells in non-severe SARS-CoV-2 infection. One entry per CDR3 protein results from TCRdb running MiXCR on the 5' RACE reads. The sample gives 40,000 to 55,000 distinct CDR3 sequences, 13% of which show up once; around 9.6% is in the top ten. The sample was whole blood. The receptors shown here come from an adult who was a healthcare worker with PCR-confirmed SARS-CoV-2 infection or an uninfected control (not recorded which).

This clonotype was seen more than once but under ten times. The J gene is TRBJ2-5, the V gene TRBV20-1; D assignment may be TRBD1 or TRBD2 (5 bases each). The V end lost 3 bases, the J end lost 5 bases, and 16 bases lay between the germline ends. Germline V CDR1 and CDR2: DFQATT, SNEGSKA (reference sequence). The CDR3 runs to 14 residues. The CDR3 sequence: CSASARRGQETQYF. CDR3 bases: TGCAGTGCTAGCGCCCGCCGGGGCCAGGAGACCCAGTACTTC.

V usage is TRBV7-2 and J usage is TRBJ2-7, with 8 nucleotides matching TRBD1. The length of the CDR3 is 16 residues. V shed 1 base, J shed 4 bases, and the junction held 9 bases outside the gene matches. CDR1 and CDR2 (germline): SGHTA, FQGNSA. The CDR3 DNA is TGTGCCAGCAGCTTAGGGTCTGGACAGGGACTTTACGAGCAGTACTTC. It codes for CASSLGSGQGLYEQYF.

In its sample, this clonotype was seen a few times. V and J are TRBV29-1 and TRBJ2-1, with D unresolved. CDR3 length: 13 amino acids. Germline V gives CDR1 SQVTM, CDR2 ANQGSEA. The ends were cut back, 3 bases at V and 10 bases at J, with 16 bases in the middle. CDR3 amino acids: CSVDEGRAVEQFF. For the CDR3, the DNA is TGCAGCGTTGATGAAGGAAGGGCGGTCGAGCAGTTCTTC.

Many counts were recorded for this clonotype. The chain combines TRBV5-1 with TRBJ2-1; no definite D call. This CDR3 is 14 amino acids long. The germline gives CDR1 SGHRS, CDR2 YFSETQ. Trimming removed 4 bases at V and 5 bases at J, with 13 bases between. The CDR3 DNA reads as TGCGCCAGCAGCCCGCGGACGTACGACAATGAGCAGTTCTTC. Translated: CASSPRTYDNEQFF.

V gene TRBV9 combines with J gene TRBJ1-1; TRBD1 matches at 7 bases. CDR1 and CDR2 from the germline V gene are SGDLS and YYNGEE. The CDR3 spans 13 residues. Trimming removed 4 bases from V and 8 bases from J; junction bases left unmatched: 8. The CDR3 is CASSQAGGREAFF. The CDR3, as DNA: TGTGCCAGCAGCCAGGCAGGGGGACGAGAAGCTTTCTTT.

In its sample, this clonotype was seen many times. The chain uses TRBV7-9 and TRBJ1-5, with D unresolved. The CDR3 is 13 residues long. Trimming removed 5 bases at V and 6 bases at J, with 11 bases between. The germline gives CDR1 SEHNR, CDR2 FQNEAQ (reference sequence). The CDR3 loop is CASSLDGVQPQHF. The CDR3 region has the DNA TGTGCCAGCAGCCTCGACGGAGTTCAGCCCCAGCATTTT.

The V gene is TRBV29-1, the J gene TRBJ2-1, with D perhaps matching TRBD2 (6 bases). The CDR3 consists of 15 residues. The V end lost 8 bases, the J end lost 6 bases, and 23 bases lay between the germline ends. From germline, CDR1 is SQVTM and CDR2 ANQGSEA. The CDR3 region is CSLGGAGTRINEQFF. DNA for the CDR3: TGCAGCCTCGGAGGGGCGGGAACCCGTATCAATGAGCAGTTCTTC.

V usage is TRBV6-5 and J usage is TRBJ2-7; D perhaps matches TRBD1 (6 bases). Looked up from germline, CDR1 is MNHEY and CDR2 is SVGAGI. Trimming removed 1 base at V and 0 bases at J, with 16 bases between. CDR3 length equals 17 residues. The CDR3 nucleotides read TGTGCCAGCAGTTACTTCAGGGGCAGCGGTAGCTCCTACGAGCAGTACTTC. Its protein is CASSYFRGSGSSYEQYF.

This clonotype was seen a few times. V and J are TRBV6-5 and TRBJ2-7; 10 bases agree with TRBD2. Germline assignment: CDR1 MNHEY and CDR2 SVGAGI. Trimming at V came to 7 bases and at J to 2 bases, leaving 8 bases not matched to a gene. The CDR3 covers 15 residues. The CDR3 sequence is CASTLIAGGAYEQYF. CDR3 in DNA: TGTGCCAGCACCCTTATAGCGGGAGGCGCCTACGAGCAGTACTTC.

The chain employs TRBV7-2 and TRBJ2-7; D is unresolved. V lost 5 bases, J lost 6 bases, and 23 bases lay in between. The CDR3 has 16 residues. Germline V lookup: CDR1 SGHTA, CDR2 FQGNSA. The CDR3 sequence: CASSRRGGISVREQYF. CDR3 DNA sequence: TGTGCCAGCAGCCGCCGAGGTGGGATTTCAGTGCGCGAGCAGTACTTC.

This clonotype occurred many times. The V gene is TRBV20-1, the J gene TRBJ2-7; TRBD1 is a possible D gene (6 bases). Deletions cut 4 bases from V and 0 bases from J, with 16 bases between. Germline CDR1 DFQATT, CDR2 SNEGSKA (reference sequence). The CDR3 is 15 residues long. CDR3 sequence: CSATTGTMFSYEQYF. The DNA for the CDR3 is TGCAGTGCTACGACCGGGACAATGTTCTCCTACGAGCAGTACTTC.

This clonotype has a handful of counts. The chain couples TRBV2 to TRBJ2-7; the match to TRBD1 covers 8 bases. Trimming at V came to 0 bases and at J to 2 bases, leaving 9 bases not matched to a gene. The CDR3 is made up of 17 amino acids. CDR1 and CDR2 from the germline V gene are SNHLY and FYNNEI. CDR3 loop: CASSEAITGGSTYEQYF. The CDR3 region has the DNA TGTGCCAGCAGTGAAGCCATAACAGGGGGTTCCACCTACGAGCAGTACTTC.

In this sample, this clonotype turned up a few times. This sequence joins TRBV18 and TRBJ2-7, with TRBD1 as a possible D gene (5 bases). Germline lookup yields CDR1 KGHSH and CDR2 LQKENI. The CDR3 runs to 13 residues. Trimming took off 5 bases at V and 6 bases at J, with 14 bases between the two ends. The DNA for the CDR3 is TGTGCCAGCTCAAGTCCCAGTAGGGGCGAGCAGTACTTC. This sequence encodes CASSSPSRGEQYF.

The sample holds a few counts of this clonotype. The genes are TRBV7-9 and TRBJ2-1, with 8 positions matching TRBD1. Germline lookup yields CDR1 SEHNR and CDR2 FQNEAQ (reference sequence). J gave up 12 bases and V 1 base, and 2 bases lay outside the gene matches. The CDR3 sequence is 12 residues long. CDR3 sequence (DNA): TGTGCCAGCAGCTTAGGGACAGGGAGGCAGTTCTTC. Translated, it gives CASSLGTGRQFF.

This clonotype appeared many times. The rearrangement uses TRBV6-1 and TRBJ2-5, with D perhaps matching TRBD1 or TRBD2 (5 bases each). Trimming removed 5 bases from V and 1 base from J, with 20 bases in between. The CDR3 spans 17 residues. Germline V gives CDR1 MNHNS, CDR2 SASEGT. The CDR3 bases are TGTGCCAGCAGTCTACGGTGGAGAGGGGCAGGCCAAGAGACCCAGTACTTC. It is translated as CASSLRWRGAGQETQYF.

There are many counts of this clonotype. This sequence joins TRBV7-3 and TRBJ2-2; D is possibly TRBD1 (5 bases). V was trimmed by 6 bases and J by 4 bases, leaving 15 bases between them. The CDR3 loop spans 15 amino acids. Germline V gives CDR1 SGHTA, CDR2 FQGTGA. The DNA for the CDR3 is TGTGCCAGCAGGTTGGGCACAGGTCTCACCGGGGAGCTGTTTTTT. It yields the protein CASRLGTGLTGELFF.

This clonotype was picked up a small number of times. V usage is TRBV30 and J usage is TRBJ1-5; D uncertain. The germline gives CDR1 GTSNPN, CDR2 SVGIG (reference sequence). There are 13 residues in the CDR3. V was clipped by 2 bases and J by 1 base, with 6 bases between them. CDR3 bases: TGTGCCTGGAGTACCCGCAGCAATCAGCCCCAGCATTTT. This encodes CAWSTRSNQPQHF.

This clonotype was counted a single time. The rearrangement joins TRBV7-2 to TRBJ1-4; D is unresolved. V was cut by 2 bases and J by 5 bases, with 18 bases left in between. Germline V gene data show CDR1 as SGHTA and CDR2 as FQGNSA. This CDR3 has 17 amino acids. CDR3 amino acids: CASSLRAAMRRNEKLFF. The CDR3 DNA is TGTGCCAGCAGCTTAAGGGCGGCTATGAGACGAAATGAAAAACTGTTTTTT.

This clonotype was observed at least ten times. The V gene is TRBV12-3 or TRBV12-4, the J gene TRBJ2-1; a weak D match, TRBD1 (5 bases). The CDR3 is made up of 11 amino acids. Trimming stripped 7 bases from V and 9 bases from J, with 10 bases between. CDR3 region: CASNFRGEQFF. CDR3 sequence (DNA): TGTGCCAGCAACTTTAGGGGTGAGCAGTTCTTC.

This rearrangement joins TRBV28 to TRBJ2-7; D remains unclear. V dropped 3 bases and J dropped 4 bases, with 7 bases sitting between them. The CDR3 consists of 12 residues. Germline V gives CDR1 MDHEN, CDR2 SYDVKM. CDR3 region: CASSFEAYEQYF. The DNA of the CDR3 is TGTGCCAGCAGTTTTGAGGCATACGAGCAGTACTTC. The full variable domain, rest sourced from reference TRBV28 and TRBJ2-7, is DVKVTQSSRYLVKRTGEKVFLECVQDMDHENMFWYRQDPGLGLRLIYFSYDVKMKEKGDIPEGYSVSREKKERFSLILESASTNQTSMYLCASSFEAYEQYFGPGTRLTVT.

In its sample, this clonotype was seen a few times. An end of the junction does not agree with germline; a read error may underlie this. V and J are TRBV7-9 and TRBJ2-1; TRBD1 aligns across 8 bases. Germline CDR1 SEHNR, CDR2 FQNEAQ (reference sequence). The length of the CDR3 is 15 residues. The CDR3 bases are TGTGTCAGCAGCCGAGATGGACAGGGTTGGAATGAGCAGTTCTTC. This sequence encodes CVSSRDGQGWNEQFF.

This clonotype was observed a few times. This rearrangement joins TRBV4-1 to TRBJ1-2; TRBD1 matches 8 bases. CDR1 and CDR2 (germline): MGHRA, YSYEKL. The CDR3 contains 14 residues. With 2 bases clipped from V and 3 bases from J, the junction kept 2 bases outside the gene matches. As DNA, the CDR3 is TGCGCCAGCAGCCAATTGACAGGGGACTATGGCTACACCTTC. It translates to CASSQLTGDYGYTF.

This clonotype was recorded many times. The rearrangement joins TRBV5-1 to TRBJ2-1; D possibly corresponds to TRBD2 (7 bases). The CDR3 runs to 15 residues. Trimming pared 0 bases from V and 9 bases from J, leaving 16 bases between. Germline V gives CDR1 SGHRS, CDR2 YFSETQ. The CDR3 protein is CASSLAGASGVEQFF. For the CDR3, the DNA is TGCGCCAGCAGCTTGGCGGGGGCTAGCGGCGTTGAGCAGTTCTTC.

CDR3 loop: CASSSPLGGLNTGELFF. The CDR3 bases are TGCGCCAGCAGCTCACCCTTGGGGGGGCTGAACACCGGGGAGCTGTTTTTT. The rearrangement joins TRBV5-1 to TRBJ2-2, with a possible D match to TRBD2 (7 bases). Germline CDR1 is SGHRS and CDR2 is YFSETQ. The CDR3 runs 17 residues. V lost 3 bases, J lost 1 base, and 16 bases lay in between.

This clonotype was detected a few times. The J gene is TRBJ2-3, the V gene TRBV7-9; the match to TRBD2 covers 10 bases. V was pared by 0 bases and J by 2 bases, with 8 bases of the junction left unmatched. This CDR3 is 18 amino acids long. The V gene's germline CDR1 is SEHNR and CDR2 FQNEAQ (reference sequence). The CDR3 DNA is TGTGCCAGCAGCTTAGCGCAACGGACTAGCGGCTACACAGATACGCAGTATTTT. Its protein is CASSLAQRTSGYTDTQYF.

This clonotype was counted a few times. The chain has TRBV6-2 or TRBV6-3 and TRBJ1-1; 9 positions agree with TRBD1. Unmatched junction bases numbered 10, after V lost 6 bases and J lost 2 bases. This CDR3 is built from 16 residues. Per germline, CDR1 MNHEY and CDR2 SVGEGT. CDR3 residues: CASSRRDRELNTEAFF. For the CDR3, the DNA is TGTGCCAGCAGCCGCCGGGACAGGGAATTAAACACTGAAGCTTTCTTT.

This clonotype was found once. The V call is TRBV20-1, the J call TRBJ2-3; a weak D match, TRBD2 (6 bases). The ends were cut back, 0 bases at V and 2 bases at J, with 9 bases in the middle. This CDR3 is built from 14 residues. Per the germline V gene, CDR1 is DFQATT and CDR2 is SNEGSKA (reference sequence). CDR3 protein: CSARDGRDTDTQYF. Here the CDR3 DNA reads TGCAGTGCTAGAGATGGGCGGGACACAGATACGCAGTATTTT.

This clonotype was seen many times. The chain recombines TRBV6-5 with TRBJ1-5, with 10 bases lining up with TRBD1. Per germline, CDR1 MNHEY and CDR2 SVGAGI. This CDR3 region has 15 residues. V lost 6 bases to trimming and J lost 5 bases; unmatched junction nucleotides: 7. This CDR3 is CASRPLGQGYQPQHF. CDR3 DNA sequence: TGTGCCAGCAGGCCTCTGGGACAGGGGTATCAGCCCCAGCATTTT.

The rearrangement joins TRBV29-1 to TRBJ1-2; tentatively, D is TRBD1 (5 bases). CDR1 is SQVTM, CDR2 ANQGSEA, per germline. The CDR3 has 14 residues. V gave up 7 bases and J gave up 2 bases, with 17 bases separating them. In DNA, the CDR3 is TGCAGCGCCGCCGACCGGGACCGCAACTATGGCTACACCTTC. Translating it yields CSAADRDRNYGYTF. The variable domain in full, with the rest retrieved from reference TRBV29-1 and TRBJ1-2, is SAVISQKPSRDICQRGTSLTIQCQVDSQVTMMFWYRQQPGQSLTLIATANQGSEATYESGFVIDKFPISRPNLTFSTLTVSNMSPEDSSIYLCSAADRDRNYGYTFGSGTRLTVV.

In this sample, this clonotype turned up a few times. The gene calls are TRBV7-2 and TRBJ1-6; TRBD1 agrees at 9 bases. With 8 bases clipped from V and 7 bases from J, the junction kept 12 bases outside the gene matches. Germline V gives CDR1 SGHTA, CDR2 FQGNSA. This CDR3 spans 16 amino acids. The CDR3 DNA follows: TGTGCCAGCTCCCGATTCGCCGGGACAGGGAATTCACCCCTCCACTTT. Amino acids: CASSRFAGTGNSPLHF.